This T cell receptor (beta chain) is drawn from a study of blood T cell repertoires in COVID-19. Study-level information: The United States, Italy and Spain provided the acute and convalescent COVID-19 samples. Sources were T cells, B-cell-depleted T cells, or PBMCs; the material itself was cDNA or gDNA.

In the study's own analysis: Amplification with reference gene primers provided the estimates of nucleated cell counts. Method: immunoSEQ multiplex PCR; TCRdb's copy keeps in-frame clones and lacks some. The V and J calls and the clone size are those of that table, but D and trimming were determined from the DNA. The table shows fewer than 700,000 clones, with about 89% occurring only once. Losses at the gene ends were 1 base for V and 6 bases for J; bases not matched to a gene: 6. The CDR3 totals 14 residues. Germline V CDR1 and CDR2: SNHLY, FYNNEI. The Seattle patients joined while their infection was active and were tracked longitudinally afterward.

The rearrangement uses TRBV2 and TRBJ2-7, with TRBD2 matching over 7 bases. The sample was peripheral blood. The sequence was obtained from a woman aged 45-65 years with COVID-19, enrolled during active disease. CDR3 coding DNA: TGTGCCAGCAGTGAAGTGTTGGGGGGGACCGAGCAGTACTTC. The encoded protein is CASSEVLGGTEQYF.